This TCR beta chain was identified in a study of molecular identifiers for immune sequencing clone quantification. The CDR3 spans 15 residues. V was trimmed by 1 base and J by 4 bases, leaving 11 bases between them. Germline CDR1 SGHTA, CDR2 FQGTGA. TCRdb ran MiXCR on the PCR reads and lists one entry per CDR3 protein. The sample lists 40,000 to 50,000 distinct CDR3 sequences; less than 20% were seen once. The table lists this clonotype with many counts. The chain links TRBV7-3 to TRBJ1-5; D unclear. The sequenced sample was naive CD8+ T cells from blood, with Jurkat cell RNA spiked in. The subset: FACS-sorted CD8+CD4-CCR7+CD45RA+ naive T cells. The clonotype originates from a human donor in good health. Some libraries in this study had Jurkat cell RNA spiked in. Here the CDR3 reads CASSLNPGPNQPQHF. DNA of the CDR3: TGTGCCAGCAGCTTAAATCCCGGACCTAATCAGCCCCAGCATTTT.